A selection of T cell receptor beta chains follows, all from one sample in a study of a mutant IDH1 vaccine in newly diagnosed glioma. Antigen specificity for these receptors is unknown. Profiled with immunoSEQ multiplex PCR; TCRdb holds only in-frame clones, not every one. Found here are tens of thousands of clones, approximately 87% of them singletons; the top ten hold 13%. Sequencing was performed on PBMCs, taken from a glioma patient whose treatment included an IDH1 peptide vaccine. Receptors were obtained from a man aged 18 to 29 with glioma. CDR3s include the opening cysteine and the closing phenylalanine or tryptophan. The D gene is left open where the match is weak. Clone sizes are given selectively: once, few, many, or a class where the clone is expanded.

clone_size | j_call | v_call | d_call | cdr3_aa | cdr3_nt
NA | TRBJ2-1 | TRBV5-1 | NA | CASRGVPRGNNEQFF | TGCGCCAGCCGAGGCGTGCCGAGGGGCAACAATGAGCAGTTCTTC
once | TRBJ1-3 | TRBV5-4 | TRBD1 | CASSRNTGGGNTIYF | TGTGCCAGCAGCCGTAATACAGGGGGAGGAAACACCATATATTTT
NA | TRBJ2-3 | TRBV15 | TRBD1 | CATSGDRVTDTQYF | TGTGCCACCAGCGGCGACAGGGTAACAGATACGCAGTATTTT
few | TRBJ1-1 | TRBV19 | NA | CASSMVGIAEAFF | TGTGCCAGTAGTATGGTAGGGATCGCTGAAGCTTTCTTT
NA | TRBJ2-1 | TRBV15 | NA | CATSRVGGTGWYNEQFF | TGTGCCACCAGCAGAGTCGGCGGGACGGGATGGTACAATGAGCAGTTCTTC
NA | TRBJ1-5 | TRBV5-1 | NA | CASSSLVGSSNQPQHF | TGCGCCAGCAGCTCCCTTGTTGGGTCTAGCAATCAGCCCCAGCATTTT
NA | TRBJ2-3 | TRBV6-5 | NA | CASSYSSPPADTQYF | TGTGCCAGCAGTTACTCGTCCCCACCGGCAGATACGCAGTATTTT
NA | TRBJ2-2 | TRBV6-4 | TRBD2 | CASRGLAGGPGELFF | TGTGCCAGCAGGGGACTAGCGGGAGGTCCCGGGGAGCTGTTTTTT
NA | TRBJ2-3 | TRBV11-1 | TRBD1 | CASSRWTGGGTDTQYF | TGTGCCAGCAGCCGCTGGACAGGGGGCGGCACAGATACGCAGTATTTT
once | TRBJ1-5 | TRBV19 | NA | CASRKGGRDQPQHF | TGTGCCAGCAGGAAGGGGGGGCGAGATCAGCCCCAGCATTTT
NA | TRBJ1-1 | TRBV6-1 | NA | CASSEMGGGWENTEAFF | TGTGCCAGCAGTGAAATGGGGGGGGGCTGGGAGAACACTGAAGCTTTCTTT
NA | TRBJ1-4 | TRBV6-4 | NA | CASPPPPGQGEKLFF | TGTGCCAGCCCTCCCCCGCCGGGACAAGGTGAAAAACTGTTTTTT
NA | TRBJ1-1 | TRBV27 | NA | CASSFKGGLNTEAFF | TGTGCCAGCAGTTTTAAAGGGGGGTTGAACACTGAAGCTTTCTTT
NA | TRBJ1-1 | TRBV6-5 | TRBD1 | CASSYSTGALTFF | TGTGCCAGCAGTTACTCGACAGGGGCACTAACTTTCTTT
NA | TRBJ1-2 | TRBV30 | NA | CAWSVPATGFGGYGYTF | TGTGCCTGGAGTGTACCCGCCACAGGGTTCGGGGGCTATGGCTACACCTTC
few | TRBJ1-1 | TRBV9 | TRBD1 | CASSSGTENTEAFF | TGTGCCAGCAGCTCGGGGACAGAGAACACTGAAGCTTTCTTT
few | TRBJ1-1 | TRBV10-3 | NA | CAISESKVVSTEAFF | TGTGCCATCAGTGAGTCCAAGGTAGTTAGCACTGAAGCTTTCTTT
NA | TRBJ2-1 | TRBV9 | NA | CASSVGRGLPGGEQFF | TGTGCCAGCAGCGTAGGGCGTGGCCTCCCTGGAGGTGAGCAGTTCTTC
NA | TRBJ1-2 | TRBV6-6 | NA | CAITDDVYGYTF | TGTGCCATAACGGACGATGTCTATGGCTACACCTTC
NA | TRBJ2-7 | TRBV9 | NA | CASSVGDITYEQYF | TGTGCCAGCAGCGTAGGGGACATAACCTACGAGCAGTACTTC
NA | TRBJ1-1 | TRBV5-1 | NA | CASSPPGWGVNTEAFF | TGCGCCAGCAGCCCTCCTGGGTGGGGGGTGAACACTGAAGCTTTCTTT
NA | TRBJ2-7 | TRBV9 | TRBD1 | CASNLGTGADEQYF | TGTGCCAGCAACCTAGGGACAGGGGCGGACGAGCAGTACTTC
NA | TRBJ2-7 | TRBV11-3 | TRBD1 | CASSQHRGRGHEQYF | TGTGCCAGCAGCCAACACAGGGGGCGCGGACACGAGCAGTACTTC
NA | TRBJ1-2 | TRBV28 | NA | CASSPLSQGSRGYTF | TGTGCCAGCAGTCCACTCTCGCAGGGGTCGCGGGGCTACACCTTC
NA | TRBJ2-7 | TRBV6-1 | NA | CASSSGPPDEQYF | TGTGCCAGCAGTTCCGGACCTCCGGACGAGCAGTACTTC
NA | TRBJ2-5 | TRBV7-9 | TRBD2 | CASSPSIGGAETQYF | TGTGCCAGCAGCCCCTCCATCGGGGGGGCCGAGACCCAGTACTTC
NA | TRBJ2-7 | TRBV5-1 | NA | CASSLRGDPPEEQYF | TGCGCCAGCAGTTTGAGAGGGGACCCCCCTGAGGAGCAGTACTTC
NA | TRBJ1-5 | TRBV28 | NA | CASSLSQPQHF | TGTGCCAGCAGTTTAAGTCAGCCCCAGCATTTT
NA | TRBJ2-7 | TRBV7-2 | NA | CASSLPDSGEQYF | TGTGCCAGCAGCTTGCCCGATTCCGGGGAGCAGTACTTC
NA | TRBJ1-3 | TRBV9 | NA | CASSVQVRLGNTIYF | TGTGCCAGCAGCGTGCAGGTTCGACTAGGAAACACCATATATTTT
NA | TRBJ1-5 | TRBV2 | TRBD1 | CASSETGTGYQPQHF | TGTGCCAGCAGTGAGACCGGGACAGGGTATCAGCCCCAGCATTTT
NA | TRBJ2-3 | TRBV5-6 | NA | CASSRTGGVDTQYF | TGTGCCAGCAGTCGAACGGGGGGCGTAGATACGCAGTATTTT
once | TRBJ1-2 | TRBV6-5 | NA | CASSRGINYGYTF | TGTGCCAGCAGCCGGGGGATTAACTATGGCTACACCTTC
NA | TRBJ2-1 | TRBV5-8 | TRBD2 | CASIRTSRYNEQFF | TGTGCCAGCATTAGGACTAGCAGATACAATGAGCAGTTCTTC
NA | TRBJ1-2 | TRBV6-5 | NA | CASSPGNYGYTF | TGTGCCAGCAGTCCCGGGAACTATGGCTACACCTTC
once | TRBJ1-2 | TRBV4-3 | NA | CASSQDFLGGAYGYTF | TGCGCCAGCAGCCAAGATTTTCTGGGGGGCGCCTATGGCTACACCTTC
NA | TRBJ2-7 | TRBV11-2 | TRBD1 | CASSLGGQGAFRYEQYF | TGTGCCAGCAGCTTAGGAGGACAGGGGGCTTTCCGCTACGAGCAGTACTTC
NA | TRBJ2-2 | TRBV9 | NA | CASSVASGELFF | TGTGCCAGCAGCGTAGCATCCGGGGAGCTGTTTTTT
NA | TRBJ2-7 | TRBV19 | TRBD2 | CASSIDLAGGTNYEQYF | TGTGCCAGTAGTATCGACTTAGCGGGGGGAACCAATTACGAGCAGTACTTC
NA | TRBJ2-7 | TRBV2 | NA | CAIPNPPGSYEQYF | TGTGCCATCCCTAACCCACCAGGATCCTACGAGCAGTACTTC
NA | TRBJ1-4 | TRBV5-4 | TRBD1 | CASSLRTGGGEKLFF | TGTGCCAGCAGCCTCCGGACAGGGGGCGGTGAAAAACTGTTTTTT
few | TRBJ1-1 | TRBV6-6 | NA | CASSQGGTEAFF | TGTGCCAGCAGCCAGGGAGGAACTGAAGCTTTCTTT
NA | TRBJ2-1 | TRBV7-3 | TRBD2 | CASSSPTGTSGNEQFF | TGTGCCAGCAGCTCCCCTACCGGGACTAGCGGAAATGAGCAGTTCTTC
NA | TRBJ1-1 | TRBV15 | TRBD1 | CATSRTGYTEAFF | TGTGCCACCAGCAGGACAGGGTACACTGAAGCTTTCTTT
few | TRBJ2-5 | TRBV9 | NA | CASSVEGGGKETQYF | TGTGCCAGCAGCGTAGAAGGGGGAGGCAAGGAGACCCAGTACTTC
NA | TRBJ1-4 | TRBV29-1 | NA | CSSVGSNEKLFF | TGCAGCTCCGTAGGGTCTAATGAAAAACTGTTTTTT
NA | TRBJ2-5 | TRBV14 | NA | CASSLNRAQETQYF | TGTGCCAGCAGCCTTAACAGAGCACAAGAGACCCAGTACTTC
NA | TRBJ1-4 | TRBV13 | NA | CASSLRGGGREKLFF | TGTGCCAGCAGCTTGAGAGGGGGTGGGAGAGAAAAACTGTTTTTT
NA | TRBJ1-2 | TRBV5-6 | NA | CASTRDTPSGYTF | TGTGCCAGCACCCGGGACACCCCGAGCGGCTACACCTTC